This TCR beta chain derives from a study of T-cell reconstitution after alpha-beta-depleted transplantation in children. The CDR3 runs to 14 residues. Germline values: CDR1 LGHDT, CDR2 YNNKEL (reference sequence). Trimming took 3 bases from V and 3 from J, leaving 12 bases between them. Researchers prepared the TCRbeta library using unique molecular identifiers, the study reports. TCRdb analysed the PCR reads with MiXCR anew, one entry per CDR3 protein. The table shows 330,000 or so distinct CDR3 sequences, with roughly a tenth occurring only once. Many counts were recorded for this clonotype. Antigen specificity is unknown. General study results and limits: Reported findings indicate that, about two months after transplant, alpha-beta T cells came from several hundred expanded clones, which were derived from non-depleted graft cells. In some patients, recipient T cells and intrathymic progenitors surviving conditioning explained high day-60 diversity.

The specimen was PBMCs, collected before TCRalphabeta/CD19-depleted stem cell transplant. This receptor was identified in a boy under three years old with acute myeloid leukemia, due to receive a stem cell transplant. The rearrangement joins TRBV3-1 to TRBJ2-7; TRBD1 might be the D (6 bases). The CDR3 reads CASSQVDRRYEQYF. Written as DNA, the CDR3 is TGTGCCAGCAGCCAGGTAGACAGGCGCTACGAGCAGTACTTC.